This is a list of T cell receptor beta chains from one sample in a study of shared clonotypes between healthy human individuals. The table came from immunoSEQ multiplex PCR; TCRdb's copy has only in-frame clones and leaves some out. The sample holds 600,000 to 750,000 clones, around 70% seen once. The sample was memory CD4+ T cells sorted from blood. These receptors came from a woman aged 25 to 39 in good health. Each CDR3 is given with its conserved first and last residue. A D gene is named only where the DNA matches it firmly. Size values are once, few and many counts, or a class for expanded clones, and some rows have none.

V gene,D gene,clone size,J gene,CDR3 protein,CDR3 DNA
TRBV9,NA,NA,TRBJ2-3,CASSAGFTQPLDTQYF,TGTGCCAGCAGCGCCGGGTTCACCCAACCCCTAGATACGCAGTATTTT
TRBV11-2,NA,NA,TRBJ2-7,CASSFLGPSSYEQYF,TGTGCCAGCAGCTTTTTGGGCCCTAGCTCCTACGAGCAGTACTTC
TRBV7-8,NA,NA,TRBJ2-4,CASSSTAGNIQYF,TGTGCCAGCAGCTCAACTGCTGGAAACATTCAGTACTTC
TRBV14,NA,NA,TRBJ2-5,CASSQDRLELGETQYF,TGTGCCAGCAGCCAAGATCGGTTAGAATTAGGGGAGACCCAGTACTTC
TRBV28,NA,NA,TRBJ2-5,CASRSYPGTQYF,TGTGCCAGCAGATCATATCCGGGGACCCAGTACTTC
TRBV18,NA,once,TRBJ1-1,CASSQTINTEAFF,TGTGCCAGCTCACAAACCATAAACACTGAAGCTTTCTTT
TRBV18,TRBD2,NA,TRBJ2-1,CASSPGREWNEQFF,TGTGCCAGCTCACCAGGGAGGGAGTGGAATGAGCAGTTCTTC
TRBV27,TRBD1,NA,TRBJ2-1,CASSLSLLGQGADEQFF,TGTGCCAGCAGTTTATCTCTCTTGGGACAGGGGGCGGATGAGCAGTTCTTC
TRBV2,NA,NA,TRBJ2-1,CASSGQVAYNEQFF,TGTGCCAGCAGTGGTCAGGTCGCCTACAATGAGCAGTTCTTC
TRBV7-3,NA,NA,TRBJ2-3,CASSSKAGETTDTQYF,TGTGCCAGCAGCTCGAAAGCGGGCGAGACGACAGATACGCAGTATTTT
TRBV14,NA,NA,TRBJ2-2,CASSQARVGELFF,TGTGCCAGCAGCCAAGCGAGAGTGGGGGAGCTGTTTTTT
TRBV7-9,NA,NA,TRBJ2-2,CASSLWDLNTGELFF,TGTGCCAGCAGCTTGTGGGACCTGAACACCGGGGAGCTGTTTTTT
TRBV15,NA,NA,TRBJ1-5,CATSRDRDQPQHF,TGTGCCACCAGCAGAGATAGGGATCAGCCCCAGCATTTT
TRBV27,TRBD1,NA,TRBJ1-1,CASSPGTGVRAFF,TGTGCCAGCAGTCCCGGGACAGGGGTCAGGGCTTTCTTT
TRBV25-1,NA,few,TRBJ2-7,CASSDLSSGRGIYEQYF,TGTGCCAGCAGTGACCTCTCCAGCGGAAGAGGAATCTACGAGCAGTACTTC
TRBV28,TRBD2,NA,TRBJ2-7,CASSHTGVRVWTSGSSYEQYF,TGTGCCAGCAGTCATACCGGCGTGAGGGTGTGGACTAGCGGTAGCTCCTACGAGCAGTACTTC
TRBV5-1,NA,NA,TRBJ1-1,CASSIQGNEAFF,TGCGCCAGCAGCATTCAGGGAAATGAAGCTTTCTTT
TRBV25-1,TRBD2,NA,TRBJ2-1,CASSESTSGSSYNEQFF,TGTGCCAGCAGTGAATCGACTAGCGGCAGCTCCTACAATGAGCAGTTCTTC
TRBV5-1,TRBD1,NA,TRBJ2-7,CASSGQDISYEQYF,TGCGCCAGCAGCGGACAGGATATCTCCTACGAGCAGTACTTC
TRBV7-2,TRBD1,NA,TRBJ2-7,CASSRQGDYEQYF,TGTGCCAGCAGCAGACAGGGGGACTACGAGCAGTACTTC
TRBV6-1,NA,NA,TRBJ1-4,CASSVGDMKEKLFF,TGTGCCAGCAGTGTTGGAGACATGAAGGAAAAACTGTTTTTT
TRBV7-9,NA,once,TRBJ2-7,CASSTYYEQYF,TGTGCCAGCAGCACCTACTACGAGCAGTACTTC
TRBV7-2,TRBD1,NA,TRBJ1-2,CASSLVATGEGYTF,TGTGCCAGCAGCTTAGTGGCGACAGGGGAGGGCTACACCTTC
TRBV7-2,TRBD2,NA,TRBJ2-7,CASSLELVRLAYSYEQYF,TGTGCCAGCAGCTTAGAATTGGTCCGACTAGCTTATTCCTACGAGCAGTACTTC
TRBV6-1,TRBD2,NA,TRBJ2-2,CASTPGLGPGELFF,TGTGCCAGCACCCCGGGACTAGGCCCCGGGGAGCTGTTTTTT
TRBV5-6,NA,NA,TRBJ2-7,CASSLQGRPSYEQYF,TGTGCCAGCAGCTTACAGGGAAGGCCTTCCTACGAGCAGTACTTC
TRBV28,NA,few,TRBJ1-2,CASSLRSGVNYGYTF,TGTGCCAGCAGTTTACGCAGCGGAGTTAACTATGGCTACACCTTC
TRBV6-6,NA,NA,TRBJ1-5,CASSTQGDQPQHF,TGTGCCAGCAGTACGCAGGGTGATCAGCCCCAGCATTTT
TRBV4-2,TRBD1,NA,TRBJ2-5,CASSSTRDRGETQYF,TGTGCCAGCAGCTCAACCCGGGACAGGGGGGAGACCCAGTACTTC
TRBV7-3,TRBD2,NA,TRBJ2-1,CASSLAGDNSYNEQFF,TGTGCCAGCAGCTTAGCGGGAGATAACTCCTACAATGAGCAGTTCTTC
TRBV11-2,TRBD2,NA,TRBJ2-3,CASSLVPGSGGAGTDTQYF,TGTGCCAGCAGCTTAGTACCCGGATCGGGGGGAGCAGGAACAGATACGCAGTATTTT
TRBV29-1,TRBD1,NA,TRBJ1-2,CSVTGGDNYGYTF,TGCAGCGTTACAGGGGGGGACAACTATGGCTACACCTTC
TRBV5-5,NA,few,TRBJ2-7,CASSLEFSSYEQYF,TGTGCCAGCAGCTTGGAGTTTAGCTCCTACGAGCAGTACTTC
TRBV9,NA,many,TRBJ1-5,CASSPTPGNQPQHF,TGTGCCAGCAGCCCGACCCCCGGCAATCAGCCCCAGCATTTT
TRBV10-2,NA,NA,TRBJ2-3,CASSEDHTSRSDTQYF,TGCGCCAGCAGTGAAGATCACACCAGCCGATCTGATACGCAGTATTTT
TRBV5-1,NA,NA,TRBJ1-5,CASSPGGGQPQHF,TGCGCCAGCAGCCCCGGGGGAGGGCAGCCCCAGCATTTT
TRBV9,TRBD1,once,TRBJ2-3,CASSVGPGQGSDTQYF,TGTGCCAGCAGCGTGGGTCCGGGACAGGGTTCCGATACGCAGTATTTT
TRBV2,TRBD2,few,TRBJ2-1,CASSRLAGGLNEQFF,TGTGCCAGCAGCCGACTAGCGGGAGGATTAAATGAGCAGTTCTTC
TRBV28,NA,few,TRBJ2-7,CASSSRITLSYEQYF,TGTGCCAGCAGTTCCCGGATTACTTTGTCCTACGAGCAGTACTTC
TRBV7-3,NA,NA,TRBJ1-1,CASFGSLNTEAFF,TGTGCCAGCTTCGGATCTCTGAACACTGAAGCTTTCTTT
TRBV5-1,TRBD1,NA,TRBJ2-3,CASSLDRVIGDTQYF,TGCGCCAGCAGTTTGGACAGGGTGATAGGAGATACGCAGTATTTT
TRBV5-1,NA,NA,TRBJ2-5,CASSLAVAFEETQYF,TGCGCCAGCAGCTTGGCGGTGGCCTTCGAAGAGACCCAGTACTTC